This entry lists 4 T cell receptor beta chains sequenced from one sample in a study of cytomegalovirus exposure and HLA in healthy donors. The study ran its PCR with 60 Vbeta and 13 Jbeta primers. Sequencing was performed with immunoSEQ multiplex PCR; in TCRdb, only in-frame clones are kept and a portion is missing. The sample lists under 95,000 clones, around 82% occurring once. The source material was PBMCs. The receptors were sampled from a male donor in good health and CMV-seronegative.

This rearrangement joins TRBV9 to TRBJ2-3; D unclear. Between the trimmed V and J ends, which lost 3 bases and 3 bases, there was a span of 5 bases. The germline V gene encodes CDR1 SGDLS and CDR2 YYNGEE. This CDR3 has 12 residues. The CDR3, as DNA: TGTGCCAGCAGCGCCCCTACAGATACGCAGTATTTT. Amino acid sequence: CASSAPTDTQYF.

This clone was observed once. The CDR3 DNA is TGTGCCAGCAGCACAAGACAGGGGGCAAATCAGCCCCAGCATTTT. Translation: CASSTRQGANQPQHF. This chain uses TRBV7-2 with TRBJ1-5, with 10 bases fitting TRBD1. This CDR3 contains 15 residues. CDR1 is SGHTA, CDR2 FQGNSA, per germline. V trimming: 5 bases; J trimming: 4 bases; junction bases outside the gene matches: 5.

The chain is built from TRBV6-5 and TRBJ1-5, with D uncertain. V lost 0 bases and J 0 bases, leaving 6 bases between the germline ends. Germline lookup yields CDR1 MNHEY and CDR2 SVGAGI. This CDR3 spans 15 amino acids. In DNA form, the CDR3 reads TGTGCCAGCAGTTACTCGTACTATAGCAATCAGCCCCAGCATTTT. It is translated as CASSYSYYSNQPQHF.

The rearrangement joins TRBV15 to TRBJ2-7; TRBD2 aligns across 7 bases. The CDR3 has 15 residues. Germline lookup yields CDR1 LNHNV and CDR2 YYDKDF (reference sequence). Trimming cost V 3 bases and J 3 bases; bases outside gene matches: 8. CDR3 in amino acids: CATSSTTGGFYEQYF. The DNA of the CDR3 is TGTGCCACCAGCAGTACAACGGGAGGCTTCTACGAGCAGTACTTC.